Listed below are T cell receptor beta chains from one sample, sequenced in a study of T cells in Graves' hyperthyroidism and ophthalmopathy. TCRdb redid the calling of the multiplex PCR reads with MiXCR, one entry per CDR3 protein. The sample consists of approximately 410,000 distinct CDR3 sequences, approximately 14% of them appearing once. The material sequenced was blood. Receptors were obtained from a man aged 18 to 35 with Graves' ophthalmopathy. Each CDR3 is given with its conserved first and last residue. D genes are given only for firm matches. Size is stated for part of the rows, as once, few or many counts, or as a class when the clone is expanded.

V gene	D gene	clone size	J gene	CDR3 DNA	CDR3 protein
TRBV7-9	TRBD2	few	TRBJ2-2	TGTGCCAGCAGCTTATCTGTTGTGACTAGCGGGCCTCTGAACACCGGGGAGCTGTTTTTT	CASSLSVVTSGPLNTGELFF
TRBV6-2/TRBV6-3	NA	few	TRBJ2-3	TGTGCCAGCGCGTCCTCCCCCCATACGCAGTATTTT	CASASSPHTQYF
TRBV11-2	NA	many	TRBJ2-5	TGTGCCAGCAGCTTATTTCCGAACAGCCAAGAGACCCAGTACTTC	CASSLFPNSQETQYF
TRBV6-1	NA	many	TRBJ1-1	TGTGCCAGCAACTCGGACAGCGTAAACACTGAAGCTTTCTTT	CASNSDSVNTEAFF
TRBV19	NA	few	TRBJ1-2	TGTGCCAGTAGTATAGGCGGTAATCCCATAGATGGCTACACCTTC	CASSIGGNPIDGYTF
TRBV3-1	TRBD2	few	TRBJ2-7	TGTGCCAGCAGCCAAGACGGACTAGCGGGGGCCTTCTACGAGCAGTACTTC	CASSQDGLAGAFYEQYF
TRBV12-3/TRBV12-4	NA	few	TRBJ1-2	TGTGCCAGCAGTTTAGAGGCGATTCTCACCTTC	CASSLEAILTF
TRBV19	NA	NA	TRBJ1-2	TGTGCCAGTATCGGGAGCAACACCGGCTTTAACTATGGCTACACCTTC	CASIGSNTGFNYGYTF
TRBV13	TRBD1	many	TRBJ1-2	TGTGCCAGCAGCTTAGGAGGGCCTAACAGGGGAGGCTATGGCTACACCTTC	CASSLGGPNRGGYGYTF
TRBV7-8	NA	many	TRBJ2-1	TGTGCCAGCAGGGCGCGACTAGAAAGATACAATGAGCAGTTCTTC	CASRARLERYNEQFF
TRBV9	TRBD1	many	TRBJ2-7	TGTGCCAGCAGCCCGCCGGGACAGGGGTACGAGCAGTACTTC	CASSPPGQGYEQYF
TRBV3-1	NA	many	TRBJ1-2	TGTGCCAGCAGCCAACTGATGGGAGCTAACTATGGCTACACCTTC	CASSQLMGANYGYTF
TRBV6-6	TRBD2	many	TRBJ2-1	TGTGCCAGCAGTTACGTGATAGCGGGAGGAAATGAGCAGTTCTTC	CASSYVIAGGNEQFF
TRBV29-1	NA	NA	TRBJ2-1	TGCAGCGTACGGACTGTGGTCACAGGCAATGAGCAGTTCTTC	CSVRTVVTGNEQFF